This entry lists 11 T cell receptor beta chains sequenced from one sample in a study of cytomegalovirus exposure and HLA in healthy donors. Clones were sequenced by immunoSEQ multiplex PCR, and TCRdb holds only the in-frame ones, with some missing. Seen here are 150,000 to 200,000 clones, about 96% observed once, and the top ten hold about 0.89%. The sample consisted of PBMCs. Source of these receptors: a young woman in good health and CMV-seronegative.

The chain links TRBV2 to TRBJ1-1, with D perhaps matching TRBD1 (5 bases). The CDR3 totals 13 residues. The germline CDR1 and CDR2 sequences are SNHLY and FYNNEI. V lost 4 bases to trimming and J lost 3 bases, with 9 bases between them. For the CDR3, the DNA is TGTGCCAGCAGTGGACAGCCGTACACTGAAGCTTTCTTT. It specifies CASSGQPYTEAFF.

The CDR3 protein is CASRFTGGAGNTEAFF. CDR3 DNA sequence: TGTGCCAGCCGATTCACGGGGGGGGCGGGGAACACTGAAGCTTTCTTT. The rearrangement uses TRBV5-6 and TRBJ1-1, with D possibly being TRBD1 (6 bases). Trimming cost V 7 bases and J 1 base, with 20 bases left between them. The CDR3 contains 16 residues. Germline V gene lookup returns CDR1 SGHDT and CDR2 YYEEEE.

A single count supports this clone. The rearrangement links TRBV4-1 to TRBJ1-1; TRBD1 aligns across 9 bases. The CDR3 extends over 12 amino acids. V gave up 3 bases and J gave up 10 bases; unmatched junction bases: 3. CDR1 MGHRA and CDR2 YSYEKL come from the germline V gene. CDR3 bases: TGCGCCAGCAGCCAGGGACAGGGAGCAGCTTTCTTT. It translates to CASSQGQGAAFF.

V usage is TRBV11-2 and J usage is TRBJ1-2; 8 bases are shared with TRBD1. The germline gives CDR1 SGHAT, CDR2 FQNNGV. Trimming cost V 5 bases and J 7 bases; bases outside gene matches: 12. The CDR3 runs to 15 residues. For the CDR3, the DNA is TGTGCCAGCAGCACCTGGACAGGGCCTTTTGCTGGCTACACCTTC. Translated, it gives CASSTWTGPFAGYTF.

The V call is TRBV4-3, the J call TRBJ1-2, with D maybe TRBD1 (5 bases). The length of the CDR3 is 16 residues. Trimming took off 0 bases at V and 6 bases at J, with 17 bases between the two ends. CDR1 LGHNA and CDR2 YSLEER come from the germline V gene. As DNA, the CDR3 is TGCGCCAGCAGCCAAGACTCTGGAAACCAAGGGGATGGCTACACCTTC. Protein: CASSQDSGNQGDGYTF.

This clone was seen more than once but under ten times. The chain links TRBV20-1 to TRBJ2-3; tentative D call: TRBD2 (6 bases). The CDR3 runs to 11 residues. Germline CDR1 DFQATT, CDR2 SNEGSKA (reference sequence). Trimming pared 6 bases from V and 10 bases from J, leaving 14 bases between. CDR3 in DNA: TGCAGTGCCAAGGGCGGGACGCCGCAGTATTTT. Residues: CSAKGGTPQYF.

V is TRBV19 and J is TRBJ2-5; TRBD2 matches 9 bases. Losses at the gene ends were 5 bases for V and 3 bases for J; bases not matched to a gene: 10. CDR3 size: 16 residues. Germline values: CDR1 LNHDA, CDR2 SQIVND (reference sequence). DNA of the CDR3: TGTGCCAGTAGTTGGCGGGCTAGCGGGGAAAAAGAGACCCAGTACTTC. It codes for CASSWRASGEKETQYF.

J is TRBJ1-3 and V is TRBV10-3; D is perhaps TRBD1 (5 bases). Germline V gene sequence: CDR1 ENHRY, CDR2 SYGVKD. The ends were cut back, 4 bases at V and 0 bases at J, with 13 bases in the middle. The CDR3 loop spans 16 amino acids. CDR3 loop: CAISGDSLDSGNTIYF. The CDR3 bases are TGTGCCATCAGTGGAGACAGCCTAGACTCTGGAAACACCATATATTTT.

The V and J genes are TRBV7-2 and TRBJ2-3; TRBD2 matches at 12 bases. Germline CDR1 is SGHTA and CDR2 is FQGNSA. V was clipped by 7 bases and J by 5 bases; unmatched bases: 10. The CDR3 extends over 16 amino acids. The CDR3: CASTPLAGGQRDTQYF. The CDR3 DNA sequence: TGTGCCAGCACCCCGCTAGCGGGGGGGCAAAGAGATACGCAGTATTTT.

The chain joins TRBV29-1 to TRBJ2-3; 10 nucleotides agree with TRBD2. The CDR3 is 17 residues long. Germline V gives CDR1 SQVTM, CDR2 ANQGSEA. After removal of 6 bases from V and 0 bases from J, the junction contained 12 bases not matched to a gene. The CDR3 coding sequence is TGCAGCGTCTTGACTAGCGGGCGCGCCGATAGCACAGATACGCAGTATTTT. Protein: CSVLTSGRADSTDTQYF.

The chain joins TRBV19 to TRBJ2-3; D is unclear. Germline loops: CDR1 LNHDA, CDR2 SQIVND (reference sequence). The CDR3 extends over 13 amino acids. V was trimmed by 3 bases and J by 2 bases, leaving 6 bases between them. The CDR3 nucleotides read TGTGCCAGTAGTATGGCGGCCACAGATACGCAGTATTTT. Encoded protein: CASSMAATDTQYF. Supplemented by reference TRBV19 and TRBJ2-3, the full variable domain reads DGGITQSPKYLFRKEGQNVTLSCEQNLNHDAMYWYRQDPGQGLRLIYYSQIVNDFQKGDIAEGYSVSREKKESFPLTVTSAQKNPTAFYLCASSMAATDTQYFGPGTRLTVL.